This note documents a single T cell receptor (beta chain) sequence. Recruited during active infection, patients (from Seattle) were subsequently followed longitudinally. In the original workflow: Cell counts per sample came from amplifying reference gene primers. Generated by immunoSEQ multiplex PCR, the TCRdb table keeps only in-frame clones and is missing some. The DNA gave D and trimming, while V, J and clone size come from that table. Counted here are fewer than 60,000 clones, about 92% occurring once; the ten biggest clones make up 1%. The data originate from a study of blood T cell repertoires in COVID-19. Overall study context: The United States, Italy and Spain supplied acute and convalescent COVID-19 samples.

V dropped 1 base and J dropped 3 bases, with 12 bases sitting between them. Looked up from germline, CDR1 is MDHEN and CDR2 is SYDVKM. The CDR3 runs to 15 residues. The gene calls are TRBV28 and TRBJ1-1; the D gene is possibly TRBD1 (5 bases). The TCR sequence derives from a man in his 60s with COVID-19, enrolled during active disease. The sample consisted of peripheral blood. The CDR3 spells CASSLFSKGHTEAFF. CDR3 bases: TGTGCCAGCAGTTTATTTTCCAAGGGGCACACTGAAGCTTTCTTT.